A selection of T cell receptor beta chains follows, all from one sample in a study of shared T cell receptors in the human thymus. Method: immunoSEQ multiplex PCR; TCRdb's copy keeps in-frame clones and lacks some. The data hold more than 550,000 clones, with more than 70% observed a single time. The sample was also linked to a second study, of human thymus T cells.

Sequenced sample: thymocytes. The receptors come from a boy younger than two with a congenital heart defect. CDR3s include the opening cysteine and the closing phenylalanine or tryptophan. A D gene is named only where the DNA matches it firmly. Clone size is not always given. Where it is, it says once, few, many or a class for expanded clones.

V gene	clone size	J gene	CDR3 length	D gene	CDR3 DNA	CDR3 protein
TRBV10-3	-	TRBJ2-4	17	TRBD2	TGTGCCATCAGTGAGTCTCCCCAAAACGGGGGGATTACCATTCAGTACTTC	CAISESPQNGGITIQYF
TRBV30	-	TRBJ1-2	12	-	TGTGCCTGGAGCCCCATGACAAGCGGCTACACCTTC	CAWSPMTSGYTF
TRBV2	-	TRBJ2-7	13	-	TGTGCCAGCAGGGGGGCAGGGAGCTACGAGCAGTACTTC	CASRGAGSYEQYF
TRBV5-5	-	TRBJ1-2	16	TRBD1	TGTGCCAGCAGCTCCGGACAGGGGCCTATTAACTATGGCTACACCTTC	CASSSGQGPINYGYTF
TRBV27	once	TRBJ1-5	13	-	TGTGCCAGCAGTTTTTCGGGGGACCAGCCCCAGCATTTT	CASSFSGDQPQHF
TRBV9	-	TRBJ2-7	18	TRBD2	TGTGCCAGCAGCCCCCATGGTGTGCGGGAGGGCGGGGATTCCGAGCAGTACTTC	CASSPHGVREGGDSEQYF
TRBV13	-	TRBJ2-3	18	TRBD2	TGTGCCAGCAGCCCCCTAGGGCCTAGCGGGAGACCGACAGATACGCAGTATTTT	CASSPLGPSGRPTDTQYF
TRBV7-2	once	TRBJ2-3	16	TRBD2	TGTGCCAGCAGCTTAGCGGGACTAGTCCTTTCAGATACGCAGTATTTT	CASSLAGLVLSDTQYF
TRBV4-3	-	TRBJ1-2	12	-	TGCGCCAGCAGCCACCAGGGCTATGGCTACACCTTC	CASSHQGYGYTF
TRBV6-1	once	TRBJ1-2	13	-	TGTGCCAGCAGTGAATCCGGGGTGGCCGGCTACACCTTC	CASSESGVAGYTF
TRBV4-1	-	TRBJ2-3	17	TRBD1	TGCGCCAGCAGCCATAGTACGACAGGGGATGTTGCAGATACGCAGTATTTT	CASSHSTTGDVADTQYF
TRBV5-1	-	TRBJ2-6	17	TRBD1	TGCGCCAGCAGCTTGGACAGGGGGCCGTCTGGGGCCAACGTCCTGACTTTC	CASSLDRGPSGANVLTF
TRBV6-6	-	TRBJ1-1	14	-	TGTGCCAGCAAACCGACAGAACTGAACACTGAAGCTTTCTTT	CASKPTELNTEAFF
TRBV5-6	once	TRBJ1-6	12	-	TGTGCCAGCAGCTTGTCGGGTTGCGCCCTCCACTTT	CASSLSGCALHF
TRBV25-1	-	TRBJ2-3	13	-	TGTGCCAGCAGTATGCCAGGCACAGATACGCAGTATTTT	CASSMPGTDTQYF
TRBV5-4	-	TRBJ2-3	19	TRBD2	TGTGCCAGCAGCCCGCTTCCTAGCGGGGGGACAAGGAGCACAGATACGCAGTATTTT	CASSPLPSGGTRSTDTQYF
TRBV7-9	-	TRBJ1-2	14	-	TGTGCCAGCAGCTTACTACAGGACAACTATGGCTACACCTTC	CASSLLQDNYGYTF